The rows below give T cell receptor beta chains drawn from one sample of a study of spatial heterogeneity in lung cancer. TCRdb reprocessed the 5' RACE reads with MiXCR, giving one entry per CDR3 protein. The sample lists tens of thousands of distinct CDR3 sequences, 10% to 15% seen once, with 7.2% in the top ten. This sample comprised PBMCs, obtained at surgery. Receptor source: a male donor with early-stage non-small cell lung cancer. CDR3s include the opening cysteine and the closing phenylalanine or tryptophan. Each record gives: J gene, V gene, D gene, CDR3 length, clone size, CDR3 DNA, CDR3 protein. A D gene is named only where the DNA matches it firmly. A clone size is listed for some rows: how often the clone was seen (once, few, many), or a class if it is expanded.

TRBJ1-5	TRBV29-1	TRBD1	12	few	TGCAGCGTGGGGACAGGGGAGGGGCCCCAGCATTTT	CSVGTGEGPQHF
TRBJ2-1	TRBV5-1	TRBD2	15	NA	TGCGCCAGCAGCATCTCTAGCGGCGTTTACAATGAGCAGTTCTTC	CASSISSGVYNEQFF
TRBJ1-2	TRBV18	NA	14	many	TGTGCCAGCTCTTTGACGGATACTAACTATGGCTACACCTTC	CASSLTDTNYGYTF
TRBJ2-2	TRBV11-2	TRBD1	18	few	TGTGCCAGCAGGCCCAACGCCGGGACAGGGTTTCTCAACGGGGAGCTGTTTTTT	CASRPNAGTGFLNGELFF
TRBJ2-5	TRBV20-1	NA	15	NA	TGCAGTGCTGGAAACCGGGACTCCGGGCAAGAGACCCAGTACTTC	CSAGNRDSGQETQYF
TRBJ2-3	TRBV27	NA	16	NA	TGTGCCAGCAGCCCCCGGTACCAATCACCCCCAGATACGCAGTATTTT	CASSPRYQSPPDTQYF
TRBJ1-6	TRBV9	NA	13	NA	TGTGCCAGCAGCTCACTTAATGGGGAGCCCCTCCACTTT	CASSSLNGEPLHF
TRBJ2-6	TRBV29-1	NA	13	few	TGCAGCGTCCCCTTAACTGGGGCCAACGTCCTGACTTTC	CSVPLTGANVLTF
TRBJ1-2	TRBV5-1	NA	12	many	TGCGCCAGCAGCTTCGACAGCTATGGCTACACCTTC	CASSFDSYGYTF
TRBJ2-1	TRBV5-1	NA	12	few	TGCGCCAGCAGCTTCATCACCAATGAGCAGTTCTTC	CASSFITNEQFF
TRBJ2-1	TRBV4-1	TRBD2	20	NA	TGCGCCAGCAGCCCCTCACCTAGCGGGTCAATCTCGATCTCCTACAATGAGCAGTTCTTC	CASSPSPSGSISISYNEQFF
TRBJ2-7	TRBV29-1	NA	15	NA	TGCAGCGTTGCCCCCCAGGGGACCTCGGCTAAGGAGCAGTACTTC	CSVAPQGTSAKEQYF
TRBJ2-7	TRBV6-1	TRBD2	15	few	TGTGCCAGCACCTTAGGGGGACTAGCGCTGTACGAGCAGTACTTC	CASTLGGLALYEQYF
TRBJ1-6	TRBV6-1	NA	13	NA	TGTGCCAGCGAACAGACGAATAATTCACCCCTCCACTTT	CASEQTNNSPLHF
TRBJ2-3	TRBV30	NA	13	many	TGTGCCTGGGGCAAGGACTATCAGGATACGCAGTATTTT	CAWGKDYQDTQYF
TRBJ1-3	TRBV19	NA	16	few	TGTGCCAGTAGTATCCCGACAGGTTGGGACCTGAACACCATATATTTT	CASSIPTGWDLNTIYF
TRBJ1-2	TRBV3-1	TRBD1	14	NA	TGTGCTAATCCGGGACAGGTCCTTGCGGATGGCTACACCTTC	CANPGQVLADGYTF
TRBJ2-7	TRBV14	TRBD2	15	few	TGTGCCAGCAGCCAAATGGGCGGGAGGGCCTACGAGCAGTACTTC	CASSQMGGRAYEQYF
TRBJ2-1	TRBV6-5	TRBD2	14	few	TGTGCCAGCAGTTACTCCGGGGGGGCCAATGAGCAGTTCTTC	CASSYSGGANEQFF
TRBJ2-5	TRBV10-3	NA	14	NA	TGTGCCATCAGTGAGGGACAGGCGGGGGAGACCCAGTACTTC	CAISEGQAGETQYF
TRBJ2-7	TRBV10-3	NA	11	many	TGTGCCATCAGTGACAACTACGAGCAGTACTTC	CAISDNYEQYF
TRBJ2-1	TRBV21-1	NA	18	many	TGTGCCAGCACAGACATATGTCCGACAGGGGGCCTCTACAATGAGCAGTTCTTC	CASTDICPTGGLYNEQFF
TRBJ2-1	TRBV3-1	NA	12	few	TGTGCCAGCAGCCAATCCACCAATGAGCAGTTCTTC	CASSQSTNEQFF
TRBJ2-7	TRBV7-6	TRBD1	15	few	TGTGCCAGCAGCTTGACAGGGGCCAGCTCCTACGAGCAGTACTTC	CASSLTGASSYEQYF
TRBJ2-7	TRBV3-1	NA	14	few	TGTGCCAGCAGCCAAGAACAGGCTAGTCACGAGCAGTACTTC	CASSQEQASHEQYF
TRBJ2-7	TRBV5-1	NA	13	many	TGCGCCAGCAGCTCCCCTGGGGTCTACGAGCAGTACTTC	CASSSPGVYEQYF
TRBJ2-1	TRBV7-2	NA	17	NA	TGTGCCAGCAGCTTAGAAAGGGCATCAGGCTCCTACAATGAGCAGTTCTTC	CASSLERASGSYNEQFF
TRBJ2-1	TRBV7-2	TRBD2	15	NA	TGTGCCAGCAGCTTAGCAGCGGGACTCGGCAATGAGCAGTTCTTC	CASSLAAGLGNEQFF
TRBJ1-5	TRBV19	NA	14	NA	TGTGCCAGTAGTACCCTGGACTGGAATCAGCCCCAGCATTTT	CASSTLDWNQPQHF
TRBJ1-2	TRBV20-1	NA	12	many	TGCAGTGCTAGCCAACCCGGGTATGGCTACACCTTC	CSASQPGYGYTF
TRBJ2-3	TRBV7-2	NA	13	NA	TGTGCCAGCAGCTCGGGAACGGGAGATACGCAGTATTTT	CASSSGTGDTQYF
TRBJ2-3	TRBV6-1	TRBD2	17	many	TGTGCCAGCAGTGAATTTACTAGCGGGAGGGCCCAAGATACGCAGTATTTT	CASSEFTSGRAQDTQYF
TRBJ1-5	TRBV2	NA	12	many	TGTGCCAGCAGTGAACTGGCCGGGCCCCAGCATTTT	CASSELAGPQHF
TRBJ2-5	TRBV18	TRBD1	15	NA	TGTGCCAGCTCACCCCCGGGACAGAGACAAGAGACCCAGTACTTC	CASSPPGQRQETQYF
TRBJ1-1	TRBV5-1	TRBD1	15	many	TGCGCCAGCAGCCCCGCACGACAGGGGAACACTGAAGCTTTCTTT	CASSPARQGNTEAFF
TRBJ2-3	TRBV20-1	NA	11	few	TGCAGTGCTAGAGGGGGGGATACGCAGTATTTT	CSARGGDTQYF
TRBJ2-5	TRBV7-9	NA	15	NA	TGTGCCAGCAGCCTTGGATCGACTACAGGGCAGACCCAGTACTTC	CASSLGSTTGQTQYF
TRBJ1-5	TRBV18	TRBD1	15	NA	TGTGCCAGCTCCACAACAGGGGTGGACAATCAGCCCCAGCATTTT	CASSTTGVDNQPQHF